This TCR beta chain was recorded in a study of spatial heterogeneity in lung cancer. This clonotype was detected only a few times. All TCR cDNA molecules were individually tagged with a unique molecular identifier. A single record per CDR3 protein comes from TCRdb applying MiXCR to the 5' RACE reads. The repertoire holds tens of thousands of distinct CDR3 sequences, with less than 15% as singletons. Time point reported: sample taken at primary tumor resection. In each case, whole RNA from tumor, nontumor lung or frozen PBMC was sequenced unsorted. The CDR3 sequence is 15 residues long. Per germline, CDR1 DFQATT and CDR2 SNEGSKA (reference sequence). The V and J ends lost 4 bases and 6 bases, in that order; junction bases with no gene match: 12.

The chain employs TRBV20-1 and TRBJ2-7, with 10 nucleotides matching TRBD1. The receptor comes from a male donor with early-stage non-small cell lung cancer. Sequencing was performed on PBMCs, taken at surgery. The CDR3 DNA reads TGCAGTGCTACCGCCGCGTTGACAGGGGGCGTCGAGCAGTACTTC. Amino acid sequence: CSATAALTGGVEQYF.